This T cell receptor (beta chain) is drawn from a study of T cell repertoires in cytomegalovirus infection (dated by TCRdb to about 2019). Some background on the complete study: Because public TCR beta signatures pointed to carriage of CMV infection together with the matching HLA type, the HLA type of each donor mattered for the analysis. What the authors observed across the whole study: In both this cohort and an independent cohort of 300 to 450 donors, the cumulative frequency of public TCR beta family members distinguished carriers of CMV infection plus the relevant HLA type. The ex vivo response was dominated by HLA-C-restricted CMV-specific TCR beta clonotypes, which also provided the single most frequent clonotype in two of eight donors.

The run used an Illumina HiSeq 1500. TCRdb applied fastp at Q25 and MiXCR to the public reads, then kept only in-frame beta chains. Every entry covers one CDR3 protein and lists the most common genes and DNA from its rows. The table for this sample lists hundreds of thousands of distinct CDR3 sequences; 25% to 40% of them were counted only once. About an eighth of the sample is held by the ten biggest clonotypes. Regarding this clonotype: What antigen it recognizes has not been identified. The input lacks base qualities; no much larger clone sits a single base away.

Sequencing was carried out using PBMCs. This clonotype was sampled from a human donor in good health (CMV status not recorded). Some clones in this sample may be carry-over from other donors' samples.

This receptor carries the CDR3 CASTLGQSNGYTF. The nucleotide sequence reads as follows: TGTGCCAGCACTCTCGGACAGTCGAATGGCTACACCTTC. The chain is assembled from TRBV6-1 and TRBJ1-2; tentative D gene TRBD1, with 6 bases matching. The germline V gene supplies CDR1 MNHNS and CDR2 SASEGT. V gives up 7 bases and J gives up 6 bases, and the segment between their germline ends measures 15 bases. From its cysteine to its phenylalanine, the CDR3 spans 13 amino acids. Here the CDR3 DNA is all that survives: 39 bases in frame from base 1.